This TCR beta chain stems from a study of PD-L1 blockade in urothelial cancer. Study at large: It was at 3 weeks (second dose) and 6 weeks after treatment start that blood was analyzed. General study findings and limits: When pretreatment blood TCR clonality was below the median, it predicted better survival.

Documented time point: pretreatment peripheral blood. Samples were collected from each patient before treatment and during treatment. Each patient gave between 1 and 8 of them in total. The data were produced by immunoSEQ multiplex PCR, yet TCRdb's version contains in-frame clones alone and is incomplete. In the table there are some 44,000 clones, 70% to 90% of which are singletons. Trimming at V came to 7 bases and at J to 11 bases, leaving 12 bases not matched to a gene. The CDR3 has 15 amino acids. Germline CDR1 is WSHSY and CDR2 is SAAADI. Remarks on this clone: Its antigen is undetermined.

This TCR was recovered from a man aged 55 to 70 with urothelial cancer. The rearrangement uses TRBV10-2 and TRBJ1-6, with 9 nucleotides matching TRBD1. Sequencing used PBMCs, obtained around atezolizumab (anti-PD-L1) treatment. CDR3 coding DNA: TGCGCCAGCACCGGCCAGACAGGGGGTAAAGCACCCCTCCACTTT. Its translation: CASTGQTGGKAPLHF.